A selection of T cell receptor beta chains follows, all from one sample in a study of early T cells in non-severe SARS-CoV-2 infection. A single record per CDR3 protein comes from TCRdb applying MiXCR to the 5' RACE reads. The repertoire holds around 57,000 distinct CDR3 sequences, with 7% to 9% as singletons. Sequencing was done on a sample of whole blood. The origin of the receptors is an adult who was a healthcare worker with PCR-confirmed SARS-CoV-2 infection or an uninfected control (not recorded which). Both conserved end residues are part of each CDR3. D genes are given only for firm matches. Expanded clones are given a class, and other clones once, few, many or no size at all.

D	size	J	V	DNA	CDR3
.	many	TRBJ2-1	TRBV11-2	TGTGCCAGCAGTACAGGGTCCTACAATGAGCAGTTCTTC	CASSTGSYNEQFF
TRBD2	many	TRBJ2-3	TRBV7-3	TGTGCCAGCAGCCGGACCGGGACTAGCGGGGCAGATACGCAGTATTTT	CASSRTGTSGADTQYF
TRBD2	.	TRBJ2-1	TRBV2	TGTGCCAGCAGCGACCTAGCGGGGGGCAACAATGAGCAGTTCTTC	CASSDLAGGNNEQFF
TRBD2	.	TRBJ2-1	TRBV6-2/TRBV6-3	TGTGCCAGCAGTCTCATGGGTATCCCGGGACTAGCGGGAGTTGTTAATGAGCAGCTCTTC	CASSLMGIPGLAGVVNEQLF
TRBD2	many	TRBJ2-7	TRBV5-1	TGCGCCAGCAGCTCTTGGGAGGGGCCCTACGAGCAGTACTTC	CASSSWEGPYEQYF
.	.	TRBJ2-2	TRBV11-2	TGTGCCAGCAGCCAAGTAGGCAGGAACACCGGGGAGCTGTTTTTT	CASSQVGRNTGELFF
.	many	TRBJ2-1	TRBV7-3	TGTGCCAGCAGCTCCGAGACTCTTGAGCAGTTCTTC	CASSSETLEQFF
.	many	TRBJ2-1	TRBV19	TGTGCCAGTGCAGGAGTCTCCTACAATGAGCAGTTCTTC	CASAGVSYNEQFF
.	few	TRBJ1-1	TRBV11-2	TGTGCCAGCAGCTTAACCGGAGGTGAAGCTTTCTTT	CASSLTGGEAFF
TRBD1	few	TRBJ2-5	TRBV20-1	TGCAGTGCCCTCCGGACAGGGGAGACCCAGTACTTC	CSALRTGETQYF
.	.	TRBJ2-7	TRBV11-3	TGTGCCAGCAGCTCGCCCGGGATTGTTGGCGAGCAGTACTTC	CASSSPGIVGEQYF
.	.	TRBJ1-2	TRBV19	TGTGCCAGTAGTATAGGGGCCTGGGTTTCTAACTATGGCTACACCTTC	CASSIGAWVSNYGYTF
.	many	TRBJ2-5	TRBV11-2	TGTGCCAGCAGCTTAGATCACCAGCTTGCCGGGACCCAGTACTTC	CASSLDHQLAGTQYF
.	few	TRBJ2-7	TRBV29-1	TGCAGCGTCCGCGGACAGTTTACCTACGAGCAGTACTTC	CSVRGQFTYEQYF
.	few	TRBJ2-7	TRBV27	TGTGCCAGCAGTCCAATCACAGGAACCTCCTACGAGCAGTACTTC	CASSPITGTSYEQYF
TRBD2	.	TRBJ2-1	TRBV24-1	TGTGCCACCAGTGTAGCGGGAGGTTCTGGCAATGAGCAGTTCTTC	CATSVAGGSGNEQFF
.	few	TRBJ2-3	TRBV7-3	TGTGCCAGCAGCTTGGAGGGGGATACGCAGTATTTT	CASSLEGDTQYF
.	few	TRBJ2-7	TRBV7-9	TGTGCCAGCAGCTTAAGAGGTCAGGGTTACGAGCAGTACTTC	CASSLRGQGYEQYF
TRBD1	.	TRBJ2-1	TRBV5-5	TGTGCCAGCAGTCCTTACAGGGGGCGGTATGAGCTGGAGTCCTACAATGAGCAGTTCTTC	CASSPYRGRYELESYNEQFF
.	many	TRBJ2-5	TRBV4-3	TGCGCCAGCAGCCATCCCGCCCATTCGGGACCCCCAGGGGCCCAGTACTTC	CASSHPAHSGPPGAQYF
TRBD1	.	TRBJ2-1	TRBV2	TGTGCCAGCACCAGACAGGGAAACGCCTACAATGAGCAGTTCTTC	CASTRQGNAYNEQFF
TRBD2	.	TRBJ2-1	TRBV4-3	TGCGCCAGCAGCCCAGGCGCGCTAGCGGGAGCGAATGAGCAGTTCTTC	CASSPGALAGANEQFF
.	many	TRBJ1-2	TRBV7-3	TGTGCCAGCAGCTTAAATCCCGGCGAACCAACCTATGGCTACACCTTC	CASSLNPGEPTYGYTF
TRBD1	many	TRBJ1-2	TRBV29-1	TGCAGCGTTACAGGGGGCTATGGCTACACCTTC	CSVTGGYGYTF
TRBD1	few	TRBJ2-4	TRBV6-6	TGTGCCAGCAGCCCCGACAGGGGGAAAGGAAACATTCAGTACTTC	CASSPDRGKGNIQYF
.	few	TRBJ1-5	TRBV27	TGTGCCAGCAGTTTCAGGGGTAGTCAGCCCCAGCATTTT	CASSFRGSQPQHF
.	.	TRBJ2-6	TRBV7-9	TGTGCCAGCAGTATCCTCAAAGGAGCTGGGGCCAACGTCCTGACTTTC	CASSILKGAGANVLTF
.	few	TRBJ2-1	TRBV5-5	TGTGCCAGCAGCTTCTTAGCAATAACCTACAATGAGCAGTTCTTC	CASSFLAITYNEQFF
.	.	TRBJ1-5	TRBV11-3	TGTGCCAGCAGCCAAGGGCGAGGGCCCCAGCATTTT	CASSQGRGPQHF
.	.	TRBJ2-3	TRBV9	TGTGCCAGCAGTCACGGGGCAGATACGCAGTATTTT	CASSHGADTQYF
TRBD1	.	TRBJ1-2	TRBV10-2	TGCGCCAGCAGTGAGTCAAGGACAGGACGTGATGGCTACACCTTC	CASSESRTGRDGYTF
TRBD1	.	TRBJ2-5	TRBV6-2/TRBV6-3	TGTGCCAGCAGTTACTGGACAGGGGGCGCGGAGACCCAGTACTTC	CASSYWTGGAETQYF
.	.	TRBJ1-2	TRBV6-5	TGTGCCAGCAGTTATATCGGACAGCTCTATGGCTACACCTTC	CASSYIGQLYGYTF
.	.	TRBJ2-1	TRBV28	TGTGCCAGCAGTGTCGGGGTATCCAGGGGTGAGCAGTTCTTC	CASSVGVSRGEQFF
.	.	TRBJ2-7	TRBV6-1	TGTGCCAGCAGTGAAGTAGGGGTCCTTTACGAGCAGTACTTC	CASSEVGVLYEQYF
TRBD1	many	TRBJ2-7	TRBV7-9	TGTGCCAGCACCCCTACAGGGGTCTACGAGCAGTACTTC	CASTPTGVYEQYF
TRBD1	.	TRBJ1-2	TRBV15	TGTGCCACCAGCAGAGATCGACAGGGGATCGATGGCTACACCTTC	CATSRDRQGIDGYTF
.	many	TRBJ2-5	TRBV7-6	TGTGCCAGCAGCTCCCTTGGGACACCGAAAGAGACCCAGTACTTC	CASSSLGTPKETQYF
TRBD1	.	TRBJ2-3	TRBV5-1	TGCGCCAGCAGCTCAGAAACCGGACAGGGAGATACGCAGTATTTT	CASSSETGQGDTQYF
.	.	TRBJ1-4	TRBV6-5	TGTGCCAGCAGTTACTCGAACAGTCGTAATGAAAAACTGTTTTTT	CASSYSNSRNEKLFF
.	many	TRBJ1-2	TRBV4-1	TGCGCCAGCAGCCACCCGGCCGCTAACTATGGCTACACCTTC	CASSHPAANYGYTF
.	.	TRBJ1-2	TRBV7-9	TGTGCCAGCAGCACGGAACAGGGTGATGGCTACACCTTC	CASSTEQGDGYTF
.	few	TRBJ2-3	TRBV7-7	TGTGCTAGCAGCTTGGGCCTAGCAGCAAACACAGATACGCAGTATTTT	CASSLGLAANTDTQYF
.	.	TRBJ2-2	TRBV24-1	TGTGCCACCACTAACGACAGTGGGATCACCGGGGAGCTGTTTTTT	CATTNDSGITGELFF
TRBD1	many	TRBJ1-1	TRBV6-2/TRBV6-3	TGTGCCAGCAGTTACTCGACAGGGGGGACTGAAGCTTTCTTT	CASSYSTGGTEAFF
.	few	TRBJ1-5	TRBV19	TGTGCCAGCCAACAGGGCCAGCGGAGCAATCAGCCCCAGCATTTT	CASQQGQRSNQPQHF
TRBD2	.	TRBJ2-4	TRBV12-3/TRBV12-4	TGTGCCAGCAGTTATAGGGCGGGAGGGCCTAGCAAAAACATTCAGTACTTC	CASSYRAGGPSKNIQYF
TRBD1	many	TRBJ1-6	TRBV7-9	TGTGCCAGCAGCTACCCCAAAGGGACAGATTCACCCCTCCACTTT	CASSYPKGTDSPLHF
TRBD1	.	TRBJ1-2	TRBV5-1	TGCGCCAGCAGCCCGACAGGGGGCAACGGCTACACCTTC	CASSPTGGNGYTF
.	many	TRBJ2-2	TRBV4-2	TGTGCCAGCAGCCAAGATCCCGCCCGCGACACCGGGGAGCTGTTTTTT	CASSQDPARDTGELFF
.	many	TRBJ2-5	TRBV4-1	TGCGCCAGCAGCAGTCCCGGGATCTTGGGCGAGACCCAGTACTTC	CASSSPGILGETQYF
.	many	TRBJ2-1	TRBV12-3/TRBV12-4	TGTGCCAGCAGCCCCAGGGAGGTTTCCAATGAGCAGTTCTTC	CASSPREVSNEQFF
.	few	TRBJ2-7	TRBV5-1	TGCGCCAGCAGATTAGGAGGGAACTCCTACGAGCAGTACTTC	CASRLGGNSYEQYF
.	few	TRBJ1-1	TRBV6-4	TGTGCCAGCAGTGACGGGGCCCCGAACACTGAAGCTTTCTTT	CASSDGAPNTEAFF
.	.	TRBJ2-4	TRBV24-1	TGTGCCACCAGTGATTTTCGAGGAAGTGGGTCGGGGAATACGAACATTCAGTACTTC	CATSDFRGSGSGNTNIQYF
.	few	TRBJ1-4	TRBV5-1	TGCGCCAGCAGCACACGGTCAGCGACTAATGAAAAACTGTTTTTT	CASSTRSATNEKLFF
TRBD1	few	TRBJ1-2	TRBV7-9	TGTGCCAGCAGCCCACAGGGGTCGATTGACTATGGCTACACCTTC	CASSPQGSIDYGYTF
.	many	TRBJ2-6	TRBV7-3	TGTGCCAGCAGCCCTAGCGGGACAGGGTCCTCTGGGGCCAACGTCCTGACTTTC	CASSPSGTGSSGANVLTF
.	.	TRBJ2-5	TRBV24-1	TGTGCCACCAGTGGAGGAGGTGGGGAGACCCAGTACTTC	CATSGGGGETQYF